This record concerns one TCR beta chain sequence. The antigen is not known. Germline V CDR1 and CDR2: DFQATT, SNEGSKA (reference sequence). V lost 3 bases to trimming and J lost 2 bases, with 8 bases between them. The CDR3 contains 13 residues. Drawn from each donor were approximately 9.5 milliliters of peripheral blood. PCR was performed a second time for about 7 to 11 cycles using a sample-barcoded 5' primer and a J-beta primer mix. One entry per CDR3 protein results from TCRdb running MiXCR on the 5' RACE reads. The table shows 700,000 to 900,000 distinct CDR3 sequences, with roughly 53% occurring only once. The source of the sample is a study of blood T cells in healthy people across ages. Study at large: About one barcoded beta molecule per two T cells was captured by template switching.

Whole-study findings and limits: Estimated diversity across one million T cells was deemed an underestimate. With age, beta diversity per million T cells declined roughly linearly, significantly by roughly 40.

Sequencing was performed on blood. This chain uses TRBV20-1 with TRBJ2-4; no reliable D call. The TCR comes from a man aged 80 or over in good health. In DNA form, the CDR3 reads TGCAGTGCTAGTTCTCCAACCAAAAACATTCAGTACTTC. This gives the protein CSASSPTKNIQYF.